The next 6 T cell receptor beta chains were all read from a single sample in a study of regulatory T cells in long-lasting Graves disease. CDR3-region Arm-PCR and iRepertoire HTBI primers produced the TCR beta libraries. TCRdb re-derived calls from the multiplex PCR reads in MiXCR, one entry per CDR3 protein. The sample holds about 340,000 distinct CDR3 sequences, around a fifth seen once. Time point noted: persistent/refractory GD, antithyroid drugs over 5 years with positive TRAb. PBMCs provided the RNA from which the TCR library was made. Material: peripheral blood mononuclear cells (PBMCs), obtained when the disease was refractory, from a patient treated with antithyroid drugs. The receptors originated from a female donor with Graves disease.

This clonotype has ten or more counts. The chain links TRBV10-3 to TRBJ1-1; D is unresolved. The V gene lost 2 bases and the J gene lost 0 bases, with 13 bases spanning the gap. The CDR3 runs to 16 residues. Germline CDR1 is ENHRY and CDR2 is SYGVKD. The CDR3 DNA is TGTGCCATCAGTGAGGCGGTTATGAGTCTGAACACTGAAGCTTTCTTT. It encodes CAISEAVMSLNTEAFF.

To note about this clonotype: A much bigger clone sits one base away, suggesting this may be a read error. V usage is TRBV13 and J usage is TRBJ2-7, with a possible D match to TRBD2 (5 bases). CDR3 length: 14 amino acids. Trimming stripped 4 bases from V and 5 bases from J, with 15 bases between. Looked up from germline, CDR1 is PRHDT and CDR2 is FYEKMQ (reference sequence). The CDR3 sequence is CASSSRTLRDEQYF. The CDR3 DNA follows: TGTGCCAGCAGCTCCAGGACTCTGAGGGACGAGCAGTACTTC. Based on the CDR3 plus reference TRBV13 and TRBJ2-7, the full variable domain is AAGVIQSPRHLIKEKRETATLKCYPIPRHDTVYWYQQGPGQDPQFLISFYEKMQSDKGSIPDRFSAQQFSDYHSELNMSSLELGDSALYFCASSSRTLRDEQYFGPGTRLTVT.

The V gene is TRBV7-9, the J gene TRBJ2-4; D might be TRBD1 (6 bases). The length of the CDR3 is 13 residues. Per germline, CDR1 SEHNR and CDR2 FQNEAQ (reference sequence). V was pared by 3 bases and J by 9 bases, with 12 bases between. CDR3 DNA: TGTGCCAGCAGCTTGGACAGATTGGGCATTCAGTACTTC. This translates into CASSLDRLGIQYF.

This clonotype was found a few times. A much larger clone differs from this one at a single base, so this may be a read error. The chain has TRBV27 and TRBJ1-5; 8 bases agree with TRBD1. V gave up 4 bases and J gave up 6 bases; unmatched junction bases: 2. The CDR3 consists of 13 residues. Germline assignment: CDR1 MNHEY and CDR2 SMNVEV (reference sequence). CDR3 in amino acids: CASSWTGSQPQHF. The CDR3 region has the DNA TGTGCCAGCAGTTGGACAGGGAGTCAGCCCCAGCATTTT.

V and J are TRBV20-1 and TRBJ2-3; D unclear. Germline-derived CDR1 and CDR2 are DFQATT and SNEGSKA (reference sequence). Trimming left V 0 bases short and J 6 bases short, with 19 bases between. CDR3 length: 16 residues. CDR3 sequence reads: CSARDLSATRIDTQYF. CDR3 nucleotide sequence: TGCAGTGCTAGAGATCTTTCGGCCACTCGGATCGATACGCAGTATTTT.

This clonotype has at least ten counts. V and J are TRBV20-1 and TRBJ2-7, with unresolved D. The CDR3 is 13 amino acids. V lost 1 base and J lost 6, with 13 bases in between. CDR1 and CDR2 (germline): DFQATT, SNEGSKA (reference sequence). The CDR3 region has the DNA TGCAGTGCTAGAGCAGTAAATGGGCTCGAGCAGTACTTC. Translated: CSARAVNGLEQYF.